The 11 T cell receptor beta chains presented below share a single source sample, sequenced in a study of blood T cell repertoires in COVID-19. The assay was immunoSEQ multiplex PCR, and TCRdb's table has in-frame clones only and misses some. The table has fewer than 200,000 clones, over 65% seen once. Sequenced sample: PBMCs or T cells enriched from blood (not recorded which). The receptors here all came from a woman in her 50s who had recovered from COVID-19.

The chain carries TRBV2 and TRBJ1-4; maybe TRBD1 (5 bases). V was clipped by 8 bases and J by 6 bases, with 10 bases between them. CDR1 SNHLY and CDR2 FYNNEI come from the germline V gene. The CDR3 is made up of 12 amino acids. In DNA form, the CDR3 reads TGTGCCAGCGGCAGGGTGGATGAAAAACTGTTTTTT. It encodes CASGRVDEKLFF. Full variable domain (rest looked up from reference TRBV2 and TRBJ1-4): EPEVTQTPSHQVTQMGQEVILRCVPISNHLYFYWYRQILGQKVEFLVSFYNNEISEKSEIFDDQFSVERPDGSNFTLKIRSTKLEDSAMYFCASGRVDEKLFFGSGTQLSVL.

V usage is TRBV7-8 and J usage is TRBJ1-2, with 7 bases that match TRBD1. The germline V gene encodes CDR1 SGHVS and CDR2 FQNEAQ. The CDR3 spans 12 residues. The J segment lost 10 bases and the V segment lost 3 bases, leaving 5 bases of the junction unmatched. The CDR3 DNA is TGTGCCAGCAGCTTGGGACAGCTGTACTACACCTTC. Protein product: CASSLGQLYYTF. Complete variable domain (other parts from reference TRBV7-8 and TRBJ1-2): GAGVSQSPRYKVAKRGQDVALRCDPISGHVSLFWYQQALGQGPEFLTYFQNEAQLDKSGLPSDRFFAERPEGSVSTLKIQRTQQEDSAVYLCASSLGQLYYTFGSGTRLTVV.

The V and J genes are TRBV2 and TRBJ2-1; 9 bases are a match to TRBD2. Germline assignment: CDR1 SNHLY and CDR2 FYNNEI. CDR3 length: 17 residues. V was pared by 4 bases and J by 1 base, with 8 bases of the junction left unmatched. CDR3 nucleotide sequence: TGTGCCAGCAGTGGAGGGAAGACTAGCGGATCCTACAATGAGCAGTTCTTC. This translates into CASSGGKTSGSYNEQFF.

V and J are TRBV6-5 and TRBJ1-2; 7 bases match TRBD1. V was pared by 2 bases and J by 6 bases, with 12 bases of the junction left unmatched. The germline CDR1 and CDR2 sequences are MNHEY and SVGAGI. The CDR3 runs 16 residues. The CDR3 sequence is CASSYIPPGQRNGYTF. CDR3 in DNA: TGTGCCAGCAGTTACATACCACCGGGACAGCGAAATGGCTACACCTTC.

The V call is TRBV7-9, the J call TRBJ1-5; TRBD1 agrees at 9 bases. Trimming at V came to 6 bases and at J to 8 bases, leaving 5 bases not matched to a gene. Germline V gene lookup returns CDR1 SEHNR and CDR2 FQNEAQ (reference sequence). The CDR3 length is 13 residues. CDR3 bases: TGTGCCAGCAGTCCGGGACAGGGTGAGCCCCAGCATTTT. As protein: CASSPGQGEPQHF.

The CDR3 DNA sequence: TGTGCCGCATCAAGAAAACAGCTTAATGAAAAACTGTTTTTT. It translates to CAASRKQLNEKLFF. The chain uses TRBV30 and TRBJ1-4; D unclear. Germline V gene lookup returns CDR1 GTSNPN and CDR2 SVGIG (reference sequence). This CDR3 contains 14 residues. V dropped 8 bases and J dropped 4 bases, with 17 bases sitting between them.

The rearrangement joins TRBV5-5 to TRBJ2-2, with D tentatively TRBD2 (5 bases). The V end was cut by 0 bases, the J end by 4 bases, with 7 bases between. Per the germline V gene, CDR1 is SGHKS and CDR2 is YYEKEE (reference sequence). The CDR3 contains 14 residues. For the CDR3, the DNA is TGTGCCAGCAGCTTGGGGGCGGGCACCGGGGAGCTGTTTTTT. Its translation is CASSLGAGTGELFF.

The chain uses TRBV6-2 or TRBV6-3 and TRBJ2-7; 11 nucleotides match TRBD1. Germline CDR1 is MNHEY and CDR2 is SVGEGT. There are 17 residues in the CDR3. Germline trimming cut 5 bases from V and 2 bases from J; bases unmatched to any gene: 11. The CDR3 spells CASSTPRAGQGAYEQYV. As DNA, the CDR3 is TGTGCCAGCAGTACACCACGTGCGGGACAGGGGGCCTACGAGCAGTACGTC.

This chain connects TRBV7-9 to TRBJ2-2; 8 nucleotides line up with TRBD2. The CDR3 spans 17 residues. Trimming took 5 bases from V and 7 from J; bases not matched to a gene: 15. Looked up from germline, CDR1 is SEHNR and CDR2 is FQNEAQ (reference sequence). This CDR3 is CASSPGRSGDHSGELFF. The CDR3 DNA reads TGTGCCAGCAGCCCAGGGCGTAGCGGGGATCATAGCGGGGAGCTGTTTTTT.

The chain couples TRBV6-4 to TRBJ2-1, with D tentatively TRBD1 (5 bases). V lost 8 bases and J 0 bases, leaving 17 bases between the germline ends. The CDR3 runs to 16 residues. Per germline, CDR1 MRHNA and CDR2 SNTAGT. This chain's CDR3 is CASSPQGESSYNEQFF. The CDR3 coding sequence is TGTGCCAGCTCCCCCCAGGGCGAGAGCTCCTACAATGAGCAGTTCTTC.

To note about this clone: Compared with germline, one end of the junction differs, possibly owing to a read error. The rearrangement uses TRBV7-9 and TRBJ1-2, with a weak D call TRBD1 (6 bases). The CDR3 extends over 11 amino acids. Germline CDR1 reads SEHNR; CDR2 reads FQNEAQ (reference sequence). CDR3 DNA: TGTGCCAGCAGCCTATTACCAGGGGAACACTTC. As protein: CASSLLPGEHF.